This TCR beta chain was found in a study of blood T cell repertoires in COVID-19 (TCRdb year 2020). For context, the study as a whole: Collaborator samples came from the United States, Italy and Spain and covered acute and convalescent phases of COVID-19. Subjects who had been exposed to COVID-19, were actively infected with it, or had recovered from it provided the deeply sampled blood TCRbeta repertoires that made up the dataset. The repertoires were released in a freely available public database meant as a resource for research on the immune response to SARS-CoV-2. The prospective study material was composed of cDNA or gDNA derived from T cells, B-cell-depleted T cells, or PBMCs. The samples were drawn from two sources: the first 160 participants of the ongoing ImmuneRACE study, and approximately 1,300 subjects contributed by 6 global collaborators. Nearly every sample came with metadata listing a de-identified subject ID, COVID-19 status, age in years and sex. HLA class I and class II types, where available, came from metadata supplied by the sample provider rather than from assay-based typing. Broader findings and caveats from the paper: How much clinical and demographic metadata was included differed by source and by participant, and the metadata was provided uncurated.

Enrolling through a virtual design, the prospective study's participants ranged in age from roughly 18 to 89 years and lived across 24 United States geographic areas. In the prospective study, participants were assigned to cohorts based on the clinical history participants reported in a screening survey and a study questionnaire. Recovered participants in ImmuneRACE Cohort 3 were defined as having two consecutive negative NP/OP PCR tests, clearance from a healthcare professional, or resolution of symptoms. Each participant in the prospective study had whole blood, serum and a nasopharyngeal or oropharyngeal swab collected by mobile phlebotomists. Additional blood draws and questionnaires over an approximately 2-month period could optionally be provided by prospective study participants. Before DNA extraction, blood samples from the prospective study were shipped at room temperature or frozen. Points on this clone: What this receptor recognizes is not known. Base qualities are not provided; no much larger clone lies one nucleotide away.

The immunoSEQ Assay, a bias-controlled multiplex PCR, was used to amplify TCRbeta CDR3 regions from genomic DNA. In the original analysis: The number of nucleated cells in each sample was estimated by amplification of reference gene primers within the assay. To quantify the absolute abundance of each unique TCRbeta CDR3 rearrangement, sequence reads were collapsed and filtered. For each sample, productive Simpson clonality was calculated as the square root of Simpson's diversity index over productive rearrangements. Held by TCRdb, this immuneACCESS table contains in-frame sequences only and omits some clones. Under half of the omission traces to an unresolved V gene where checked; the cause of the rest is unknown. V, J and clone size derive from that table, while D and trimming were established from the DNA sequence. The sample table records roughly 220,000 clones; about 80% of these occur just once. Clones ranked in the top ten supply 15% of the sample.

Source material: PBMCs or T cells enriched from blood (not recorded which). This clonotype originated in a man aged 40-50 years who had recovered from COVID-19.

The bases read TGTGCCAGCAGCCACGGACTAGCGGGTATCTATGACGAGCAGTACTTC. Translation gives CASSHGLAGIYDEQYF. The rearrangement combines TRBV5-4 with TRBJ2-7; TRBD2 agrees with 11 junctional bases. From the germline V gene (reference sequence), CDR1 is SGHNT and CDR2 is YYREEE. The CDR3 holds 16 amino acids from the cysteine to the phenylalanine. Only CDR3 DNA is held: 48 bases, read in frame from base 1. V trim: 4 bases; J trim: 5 bases; unmatched bases: 11. Reference TRBV5-4 and TRBJ2-7 proteins supply the regions before and after the CDR3; the full variable domain is: ETGVTQSPTHLIKTRGQQVTLRCSSQSGHNTVSWYQQALGQGPQFIFQYYREEENGRGNFPPRFSGLQFPNYSSELNVNALELDDSALYLCASSHGLAGIYDEQYFGPGTRLTVT.